Following are 25 T cell receptor beta chains from one sample sequenced in a study of tumor-infiltrating lymphocytes in primary liver carcinoma. In addition to blood RNA drawn from unsorted whole blood, germline DNA was extracted. Priming with a constant-region primer yielded TCR beta cDNA from around 540 ng total RNA. Libraries of TCR beta came from three nested multiplex PCR rounds with slightly modified ARM-PCR. A C-beta reverse primer and TRBV1-TRBV30 forward primers served in each of the first two PCR rounds, at about 10 cycles apiece. TCRdb re-called the multiplex PCR reads with MiXCR, one entry per CDR3 protein. The data contain around 330,000 distinct CDR3 sequences, around three fifths of them singletons. The sequencing sample was made of peripheral blood. These receptor sequences come from a young woman with primary liver carcinoma and hepatitis B virus infection.

A word on this clonotype: A much larger clone is a single base away; this may be a read error. The V gene is TRBV29-1, the J gene TRBJ1-1, with 9 bases lining up with TRBD1. CDR3 length equals 14 residues. Germline CDR1 SQVTM, CDR2 ANQGSEA. CDR3 nucleotides: TGCAGCGGGGGACAGGGATTTATCGACACTGAAGCTCTCTTT. Protein: CSGGQGFIDTEALF. The entire variable domain, with the rest obtained from reference TRBV29-1 and TRBJ1-1, is as follows: SAVISQKPSRDICQRGTSLTIQCQVDSQVTMMFWYRQQPGQSLTLIATANQGSEATYESGFVIDKFPISRPNLTFSTLTVSNMSPEDSSIYLCSGGQGFIDTEALFGQGTRLTVV.

This clonotype was seen repeatedly, ten times or more. The chain combines TRBV29-1 with TRBJ1-1; D uncertain. Germline assignment: CDR1 SQVTM and CDR2 ANQGSEA. V was shortened by 1 base and J by 3 bases, with 9 bases between the two germline ends. The CDR3 has 13 residues. For the CDR3, the DNA is TGCAGCGTTGAAGTTGTGCGCCACACTGAAGCTTTCTTT. It translates to CSVEVVRHTEAFF.

V gene TRBV5-5 combines with J gene TRBJ1-4; D is uncertain. The V gene's germline CDR1 is SGHKS and CDR2 YYEKEE (reference sequence). Trimming took off 0 bases at V and 4 bases at J, with 7 bases between the two ends. The CDR3 length is 14 residues. CDR3 residues: CASSLGGSNEKLFF. Written as DNA, the CDR3 is TGTGCCAGCAGCTTGGGGGGAAGTAATGAAAAACTGTTTTTT.

This clonotype appeared many times. V and J are TRBV11-2 and TRBJ2-1; no definite D call. Trimming removed 1 base from V and 7 bases from J, with 14 bases in between. Germline V gene lookup returns CDR1 SGHAT and CDR2 FQNNGV. There are 15 residues in the CDR3. The CDR3 region has the DNA TGTGCCAGCAGCTTAGGTCTGTCTGCGGTTAATGAGCAGTTCTTC. Its protein product is CASSLGLSAVNEQFF. The full variable domain, with the rest looked up from reference TRBV11-2 and TRBJ2-1, is EAGVAQSPRYKIIEKRQSVAFWCNPISGHATLYWYQQILGQGPKLLIQFQNNGVVDDSQLPKDRFSAERLKGVDSTLKIQPAKLEDSAVYLCASSLGLSAVNEQFFGPGTRLTVL.

This clonotype was observed once. CDR3 nucleotides: TGTGCCACCAGCAGTGGCCCGGGACAGGGAATGTCCCAGCATTTT. Its translation is CATSSGPGQGMSQHF. V is TRBV15 and J is TRBJ1-5; TRBD1 matches at 9 bases. Unmatched junction bases numbered 11, after V lost 3 bases and J lost 11 bases. The CDR3 sequence is 15 residues long. Germline V gives CDR1 LNHNV, CDR2 YYDKDF (reference sequence).

At least ten counts were recorded for this clonotype. The chain recombines TRBV6-6 with TRBJ2-3, with 9 bases lining up with TRBD2. The trim removed 4 bases at V and 0 bases at J, leaving 5 bases unmatched. Germline CDR1 MNHNY, CDR2 SVGAGI (reference sequence). This CDR3 is built from 16 residues. For the CDR3, the DNA is TGTGCCAGCAGTTCTAGACTAGCGGCTAGCACAGATACGCAGTATTTT. Protein: CASSSRLAASTDTQYF.

In its sample, this clonotype was seen once. A much larger clone sits a single nucleotide away, making a read error possible. The chain carries TRBV29-1 and TRBJ2-7, with 8 bases that match TRBD1. Looked up from germline, CDR1 is SQVTM and CDR2 is ANQGSEA. The CDR3 loop spans 12 amino acids. The CDR3 sequence: CNARDRTYEQYF. In nucleotides, the CDR3 is TGCAACGCCCGGGACAGGACCTACGAGCAGTACTTC.

Worth noting for this clonotype: A much larger clone differs from this one at a single base, so this may be a read error. The chain carries TRBV12-3 or TRBV12-4 and TRBJ2-7, with TRBD1 matching 7 bases. The CDR3 loop spans 13 amino acids. The CDR3 coding sequence is TGTGCCAGCAGGATGGTACAGGGGCACGACCAGTACTTC. Residues: CASRMVQGHDQYF.

This rearrangement joins TRBV7-8 to TRBJ2-5; D might be TRBD1 (6 bases). This CDR3 is built from 13 residues. V lost 6 bases to trimming and J lost 1 base, with 9 bases between them. Germline V lookup: CDR1 SGHVS, CDR2 FQNEAQ. This CDR3 is CASSWGRQETQYF. The CDR3 DNA reads TGTGCCAGCAGTTGGGGGCGCCAAGAGACCCAGTACTTC.

The chain recombines TRBV5-1 with TRBJ2-2; D is possibly TRBD1 (6 bases). The length of the CDR3 is 16 residues. With 4 bases removed from V and 6 bases from J, the gap between germline ends came to 19 bases. Germline lookup yields CDR1 SGHRS and CDR2 YFSETQ. CDR3 in amino acids: CASSPRTAERAGELFF. For the CDR3, the DNA is TGCGCCAGCAGCCCCCGGACAGCGGAACGGGCCGGGGAGCTGTTTTTT.

A note on this clonotype: A much bigger clone sits one base away, suggesting this may be a read error. J is TRBJ2-1 and V is TRBV4-1; 9 nucleotides match TRBD2. The CDR3 has 16 amino acids. From germline, CDR1 is MGHRA and CDR2 YSYEKL. The DNA for the CDR3 is TGCGCCAGCAGCCGAATTAGCGGGAGCTCCCACAATGAGCAGTTCTTC. Protein: CASSRISGSSHNEQFF.

In this sample, this clonotype turned up many times. CDR3 amino acids: CASSMTRSETQYF. The CDR3 DNA reads as TGTGCCAGCAGCATGACTAGAAGTGAGACCCAGTACTTC. This chain joins TRBV11-2 and TRBJ2-5, with D perhaps TRBD2 (6 bases). Germline loops: CDR1 SGHAT, CDR2 FQNNGV. The CDR3 runs 13 residues. Deletions cut 5 bases from V and 5 bases from J, with 12 bases between.

This clonotype has just a few counts. The rearrangement uses TRBV29-1 and TRBJ2-7; D possibly matches TRBD1 or TRBD2 (5 bases each). The V and J ends lost 7 bases and 2 bases respectively, with 18 bases between them. The CDR3 length is 14 residues. Germline V CDR1 and CDR2: SQVTM, ANQGSEA. CDR3: CSARKQGATYEQYF. The CDR3, as DNA: TGCAGCGCCCGAAAGCAGGGAGCCACCTACGAGCAGTACTTC.

In this sample, this clonotype turned up once. One end of the junction fails to match germline, which may point to a read error. This chain uses TRBV11-2 with TRBJ2-1, with unresolved D. The CDR3 extends over 11 amino acids. CDR1 and CDR2 (germline): SGHAT, FQNNGV. CDR3 DNA sequence: TGTGCCAGCGGCCATCACAATGAGCAGATCTTC. Amino acids: CASGHHNEQIF.

The rearrangement links TRBV4-1 to TRBJ2-5; D is unclear. The V end was cut by 0 bases, the J end by 2 bases, with 13 bases between. This CDR3 has 16 amino acids. Germline V gives CDR1 MGHRA, CDR2 YSYEKL. The CDR3 bases are TGCGCCAGCAGCCAAGAAAGGACGATTAGACAAGAGACCCAGTACTTC. This encodes CASSQERTIRQETQYF.

Comments on this clonotype: One end of the junction does not line up with germline, which may come from a read error. The CDR3 DNA follows: TGTGCCAGCAGTGTCAAGAGCGGGGGCTACAGTGAGCAGTTCTTC. It translates to CASSVKSGGYSEQFF. The chain employs TRBV6-1 and TRBJ2-1; TRBD2 aligns across 8 bases. The CDR3 has 15 residues. Germline V gives CDR1 MNHNS, CDR2 SASEGT.

This clonotype was recorded a few times. The chain links TRBV14 to TRBJ1-6; D is perhaps TRBD1 (5 bases). The ends were cut back, 5 bases at V and 6 bases at J, with 17 bases in the middle. Germline CDR1 SGHDN, CDR2 FVKESK. The CDR3 length is 16 residues. CDR3 nucleotide sequence: TGTGCCAGCAGCGGCCGGGACCAGCGGTTTAATTCACCCCTCCACTTT. It translates to CASSGRDQRFNSPLHF. Combining the CDR3 with reference TRBV14 and TRBJ1-6 gives the whole variable domain EAGVTQFPSHSVIEKGQTVTLRCDPISGHDNLYWYRRVMGKEIKFLLHFVKESKQDESGMPNNRFLAERTGGTYSTLKVQPAELEDSGVYFCASSGRDQRFNSPLHFGNGTRLTVT.

The chain joins TRBV29-1 to TRBJ1-1; tentative D call: TRBD1 (5 bases). Germline values: CDR1 SQVTM, CDR2 ANQGSEA. This CDR3 has 12 amino acids. Here the CDR3 DNA reads TGCCGAAAGTTGAGTCCAGGGAATGACGCTTTCTTT. Its protein product is CRKLSPGNDAFF.

This clonotype was found a few times. The genes are TRBV28 and TRBJ2-7; D not resolved. The V end was cut by 4 bases, the J end by 6 bases, with 22 bases between. This CDR3 is built from 16 residues. In germline, CDR1 is MDHEN, CDR2 SYDVKM. In nucleotides, the CDR3 is TGTGCCAGCAGTTCTGTCCGGTTAGGGAAGACCGGCGAGCAGTACTTC. This translates into CASSSVRLGKTGEQYF.

The chain joins TRBV14 to TRBJ2-5, with 7 bases aligning to TRBD1. This CDR3 has 12 residues. Germline V gives CDR1 SGHDN, CDR2 FVKESK. The V gene end was trimmed by 3 bases and the J gene end by 7 bases; junction bases not matched to a gene: 2. As DNA, the CDR3 is TGTGCCAGCAGCCACACAGGGGTGACCCAGTACTTC. Protein sequence: CASSHTGVTQYF.

The chain couples TRBV4-2 to TRBJ2-7; no reliable D call. With 2 bases removed from V and 2 bases from J, the gap between germline ends came to 13 bases. The length of the CDR3 is 15 residues. Germline loops: CDR1 LGHNA, CDR2 YNFKEQ. CDR3 bases: TGTGCCAGCAGCCAAACCCTGACTGGAGCCTACGAGCAGTACTTC. Its translation: CASSQTLTGAYEQYF.

For this clonotype: This may stem from a read error, because a much larger clone lies one nucleotide away. This sequence joins TRBV5-1 and TRBJ1-4, with 8 bases aligning to TRBD1. The CDR3 is made up of 14 amino acids. Germline assignment: CDR1 SGHRS and CDR2 YFSETQ. V gave up 5 bases and J gave up 8 bases; unmatched junction bases: 8. The CDR3 reads CASRSGQVREKLFF. In DNA, the CDR3 is TGCGCCAGCAGATCGGGACAGGTGCGGGAAAAACTGTTTTTT.

The V gene is TRBV14, the J gene TRBJ1-2, with D tentatively TRBD1 (5 bases). The CDR3 sequence is 15 residues long. Germline assignment: CDR1 SGHDN and CDR2 FVKESK. V dropped 0 bases and J dropped 7 bases, with 15 bases sitting between them. The CDR3 is CASSQDHQGLGGYTF. The DNA of the CDR3 is TGTGCCAGCAGCCAAGATCATCAGGGATTAGGTGGCTACACCTTC.

For this clonotype: Its ends do not fully match the called genes, so a read error is possible. This chain connects TRBV11-2 to TRBJ2-7; D not certain. The germline V gene has CDR1 SGHAT and CDR2 FQNNGV. The CDR3 runs 17 residues. This CDR3 is CASSLVGSWLSSYDQYF. CDR3 bases: TGTGCCAGCAGCTTAGTAGGTAGCTGGTTGAGCTCCTACGATCAGTACTTC.

As to this clonotype: This may arise from a read error, as a much more abundant clone is one base away. The chain links TRBV4-1 to TRBJ2-5; D might be TRBD1 or TRBD2, each matching 5 bases. Germline lookup yields CDR1 MGHRA and CDR2 YSYEKL. V was clipped by 1 base and J by 4 bases, with 16 bases between them. This CDR3 comprises 16 residues. The CDR3 DNA sequence: TGCGCCAGCAGCCAAGGTCTCCGGGGCTCCTCAGAGACCCAGTACTTC. Its protein is CASSQGLRGSSETQYF.